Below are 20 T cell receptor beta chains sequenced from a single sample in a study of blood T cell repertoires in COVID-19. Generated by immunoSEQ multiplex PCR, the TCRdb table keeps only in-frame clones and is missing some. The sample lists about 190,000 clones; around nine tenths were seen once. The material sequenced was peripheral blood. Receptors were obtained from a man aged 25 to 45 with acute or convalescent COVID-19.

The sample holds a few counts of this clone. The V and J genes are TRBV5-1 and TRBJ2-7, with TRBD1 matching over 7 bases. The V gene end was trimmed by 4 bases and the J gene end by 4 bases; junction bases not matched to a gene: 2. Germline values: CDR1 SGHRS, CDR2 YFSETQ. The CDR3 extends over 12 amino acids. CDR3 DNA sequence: TGCGCCAGCAGCGGGGACAGATACGAGCAGTACTTC. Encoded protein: CASSGDRYEQYF.

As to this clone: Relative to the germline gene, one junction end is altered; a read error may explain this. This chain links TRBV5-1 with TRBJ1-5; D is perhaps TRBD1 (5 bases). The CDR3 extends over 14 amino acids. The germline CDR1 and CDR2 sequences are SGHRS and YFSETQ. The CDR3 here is CASSPEAGDHPQHF. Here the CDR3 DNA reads TGCGCCAGCAGCCCCGAAGCGGGGGATCATCCCCAGCATTTT. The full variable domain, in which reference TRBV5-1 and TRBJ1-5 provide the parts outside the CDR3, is KAGVTQTPRYLIKTRGQQVTLSCSPISGHRSVSWYQQTPGQGLQFLFEYFSETQRNKGNFPGRFSGRQFSNSRSEMNVSTLELGDSALYLCASSPEAGDHPQHFGDGTRLSIL.

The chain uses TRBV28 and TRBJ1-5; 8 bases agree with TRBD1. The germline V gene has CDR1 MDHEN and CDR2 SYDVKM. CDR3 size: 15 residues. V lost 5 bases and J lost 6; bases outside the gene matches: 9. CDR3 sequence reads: CASSRRTGLGQPQHF. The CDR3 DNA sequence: TGTGCCAGCAGTCGGAGGACAGGGCTTGGTCAGCCCCAGCATTTT.

The DNA of the CDR3 is TGTGCCAGCAGCCTCCGTGAGAGCACAGATACGCAGTATTTT. Encoded protein: CASSLRESTDTQYF. V usage is TRBV3-1 (or the pseudogene TRBV3-2) and J usage is TRBJ2-3; D remains ambiguous. The V end lost 4 bases, the J end lost 0 bases, and 8 bases lay between the germline ends. The germline CDR1 and CDR2 sequences are LGHDT and YNNKEL (reference sequence). The CDR3 runs to 14 residues.

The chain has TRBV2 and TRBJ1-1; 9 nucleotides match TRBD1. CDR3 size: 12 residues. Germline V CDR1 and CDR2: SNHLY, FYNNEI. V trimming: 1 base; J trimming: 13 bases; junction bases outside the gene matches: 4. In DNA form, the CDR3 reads TGTGCCAGCAGTGAAGACAGGGGGCAGGGTTTCTTT. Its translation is CASSEDRGQGFF.

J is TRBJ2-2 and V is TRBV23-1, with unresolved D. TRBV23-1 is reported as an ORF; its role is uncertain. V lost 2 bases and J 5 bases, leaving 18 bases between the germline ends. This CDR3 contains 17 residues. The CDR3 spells CASSQVVWPLVTGELFF. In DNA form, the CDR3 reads TGCGCCAGCAGTCAAGTTGTCTGGCCGCTGGTTACCGGGGAGCTGTTTTTT.

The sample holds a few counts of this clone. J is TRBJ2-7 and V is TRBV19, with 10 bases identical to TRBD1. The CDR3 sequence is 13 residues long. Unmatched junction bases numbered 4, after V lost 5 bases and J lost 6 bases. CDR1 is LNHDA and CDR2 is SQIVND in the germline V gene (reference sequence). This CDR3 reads CASSGDRGREQYF. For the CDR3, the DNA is TGTGCCAGTAGTGGGGACAGGGGCCGCGAGCAGTACTTC.

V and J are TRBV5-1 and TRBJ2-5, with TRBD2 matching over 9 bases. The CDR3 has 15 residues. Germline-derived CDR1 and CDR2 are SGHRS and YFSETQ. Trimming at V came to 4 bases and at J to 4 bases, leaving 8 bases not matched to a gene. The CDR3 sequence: CASSKLAGAGETQYF. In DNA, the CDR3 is TGCGCCAGCAGCAAGTTAGCGGGAGCGGGAGAGACCCAGTACTTC.

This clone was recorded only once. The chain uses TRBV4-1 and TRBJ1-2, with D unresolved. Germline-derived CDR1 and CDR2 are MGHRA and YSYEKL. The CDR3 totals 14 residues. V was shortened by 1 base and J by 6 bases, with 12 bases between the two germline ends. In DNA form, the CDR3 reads TGCGCCAGCAGCCAAGCAGGCTCGTCGAATGGCTACACCTTC. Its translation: CASSQAGSSNGYTF.

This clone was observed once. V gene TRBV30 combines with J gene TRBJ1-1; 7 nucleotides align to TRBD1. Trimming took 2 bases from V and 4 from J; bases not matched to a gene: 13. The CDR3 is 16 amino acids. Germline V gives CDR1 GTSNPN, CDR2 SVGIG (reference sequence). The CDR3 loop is CAWSLLQWAGGTEAFF. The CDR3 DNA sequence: TGTGCCTGGAGTCTCCTCCAATGGGCAGGGGGCACTGAAGCTTTCTTT.

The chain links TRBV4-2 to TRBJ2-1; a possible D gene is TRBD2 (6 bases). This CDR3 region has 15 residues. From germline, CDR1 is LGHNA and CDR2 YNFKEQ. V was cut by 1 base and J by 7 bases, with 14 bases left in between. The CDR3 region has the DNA TGTGCCAGCAGCCAAGTTAGCGGAGGATGGAATGAGCAGTTCTTC. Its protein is CASSQVSGGWNEQFF.

CDR3 DNA sequence: TGCGCCAGCATCAACGGACAGAACGCGAACACCGGGGAGCTGTTTTTT. It encodes CASINGQNANTGELFF. The genes are TRBV5-1 and TRBJ2-2; perhaps TRBD1 as D (6 bases). From germline, CDR1 is SGHRS and CDR2 YFSETQ. The length of the CDR3 is 16 residues. V gave up 6 bases and J gave up 0 bases, with 15 bases separating them.

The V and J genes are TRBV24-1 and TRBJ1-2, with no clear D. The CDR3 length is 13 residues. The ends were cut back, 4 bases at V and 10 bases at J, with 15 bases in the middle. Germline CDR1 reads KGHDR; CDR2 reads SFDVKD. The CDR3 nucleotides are TGTGCCACCAGTGACCCAGCTGGAACAGCCTACACCTTC. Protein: CATSDPAGTAYTF.

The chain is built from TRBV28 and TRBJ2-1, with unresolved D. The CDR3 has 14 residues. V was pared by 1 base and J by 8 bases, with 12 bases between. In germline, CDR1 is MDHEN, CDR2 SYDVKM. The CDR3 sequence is CASSLYLRSHEQFF. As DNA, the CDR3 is TGTGCCAGCAGTTTATATCTCAGGTCGCATGAGCAGTTCTTC.

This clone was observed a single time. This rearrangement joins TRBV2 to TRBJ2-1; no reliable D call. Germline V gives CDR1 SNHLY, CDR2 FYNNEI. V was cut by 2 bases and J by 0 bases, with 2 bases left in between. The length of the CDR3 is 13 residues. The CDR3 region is CASSELSYNEQFF. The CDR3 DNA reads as TGTGCCAGCAGTGAACTCTCCTACAATGAGCAGTTCTTC.

The CDR3 spells CARGQGAGNTIYF. As DNA, the CDR3 is TGTGCCAGGGGACAGGGGGCTGGAAACACCATATATTTT. V usage is TRBV6-5 and J usage is TRBJ1-3; 11 bases are a match to TRBD1. The CDR3 is made up of 13 amino acids. Germline loops: CDR1 MNHEY, CDR2 SVGAGI. V dropped 9 bases and J dropped 2; count of bases not matched to a gene: 0.

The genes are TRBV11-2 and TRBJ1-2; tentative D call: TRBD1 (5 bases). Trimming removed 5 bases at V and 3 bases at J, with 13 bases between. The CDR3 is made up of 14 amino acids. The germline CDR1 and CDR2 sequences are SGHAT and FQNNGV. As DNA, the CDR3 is TGTGCCAGCAGCCCCAGTGGGACTGACTATGGCTACACCTTC. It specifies CASSPSGTDYGYTF. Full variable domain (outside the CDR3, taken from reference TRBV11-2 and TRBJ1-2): EAGVAQSPRYKIIEKRQSVAFWCNPISGHATLYWYQQILGQGPKLLIQFQNNGVVDDSQLPKDRFSAERLKGVDSTLKIQPAKLEDSAVYLCASSPSGTDYGYTFGSGTRLTVV.

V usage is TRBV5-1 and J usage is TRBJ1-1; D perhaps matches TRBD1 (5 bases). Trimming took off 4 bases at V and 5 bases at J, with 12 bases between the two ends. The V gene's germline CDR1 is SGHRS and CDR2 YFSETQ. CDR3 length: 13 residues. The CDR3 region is CASSPIRGTEAFF. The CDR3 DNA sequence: TGCGCCAGCAGCCCTATAAGGGGAACTGAAGCTTTCTTT. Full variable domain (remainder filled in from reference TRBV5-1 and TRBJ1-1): KAGVTQTPRYLIKTRGQQVTLSCSPISGHRSVSWYQQTPGQGLQFLFEYFSETQRNKGNFPGRFSGRQFSNSRSEMNVSTLELGDSALYLCASSPIRGTEAFFGQGTRLTVV.

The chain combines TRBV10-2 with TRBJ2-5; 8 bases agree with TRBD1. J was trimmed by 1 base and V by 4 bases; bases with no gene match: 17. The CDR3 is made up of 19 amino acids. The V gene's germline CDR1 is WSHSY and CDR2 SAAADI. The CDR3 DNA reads TGCGCCAGCAGTGGCGGGGACAGGTGGAAGCCTCATCCCCAAGAGACCCAGTACTTC. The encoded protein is CASSGGDRWKPHPQETQYF.

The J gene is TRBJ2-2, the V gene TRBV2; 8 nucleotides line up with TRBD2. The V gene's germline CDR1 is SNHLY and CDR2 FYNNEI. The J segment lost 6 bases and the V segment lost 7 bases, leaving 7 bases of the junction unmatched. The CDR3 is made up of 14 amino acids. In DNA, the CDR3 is TGTGCCAGCACCCCAACGGGGGGGGCCGGGGAGCTGTTTTTT. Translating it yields CASTPTGGAGELFF.